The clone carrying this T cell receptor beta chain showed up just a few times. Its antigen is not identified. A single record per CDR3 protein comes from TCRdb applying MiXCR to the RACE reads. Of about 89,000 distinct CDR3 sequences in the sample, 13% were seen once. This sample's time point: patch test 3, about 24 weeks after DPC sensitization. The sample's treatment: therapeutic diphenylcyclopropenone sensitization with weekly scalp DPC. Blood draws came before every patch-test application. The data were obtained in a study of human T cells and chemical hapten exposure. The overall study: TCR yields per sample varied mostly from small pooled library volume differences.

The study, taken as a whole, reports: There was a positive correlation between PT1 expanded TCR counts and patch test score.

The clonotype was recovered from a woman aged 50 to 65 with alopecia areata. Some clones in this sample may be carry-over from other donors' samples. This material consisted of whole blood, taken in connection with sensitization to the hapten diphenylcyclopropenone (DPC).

This chain's CDR3 is CASSLGTVPSTDTQYF. CDR3 nucleotides: TGTGCCAGCAGCTTGGGGACAGTGCCTTCGACAGATACGCAGTATTTT. The chain uses TRBV5-5 and TRBJ2-3; TRBD1 might be the D (6 bases). Trimming removed 0 bases at V and 3 bases at J, with 14 bases between. From germline, CDR1 is SGHKS and CDR2 YYEKEE (reference sequence). The CDR3 is 16 amino acids.